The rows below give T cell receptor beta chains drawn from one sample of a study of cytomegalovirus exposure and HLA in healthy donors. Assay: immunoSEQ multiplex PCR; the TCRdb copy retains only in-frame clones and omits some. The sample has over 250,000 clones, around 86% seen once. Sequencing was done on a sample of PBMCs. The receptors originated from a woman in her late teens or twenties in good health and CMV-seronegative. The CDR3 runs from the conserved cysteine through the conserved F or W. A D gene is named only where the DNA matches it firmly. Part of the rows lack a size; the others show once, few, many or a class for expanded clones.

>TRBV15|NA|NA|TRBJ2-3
TGTGCCACCAGCAGACCTAGCGCGGGTACGAATACGCAGTATTTT
CATSRPSAGTNTQYF
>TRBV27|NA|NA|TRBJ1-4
TGTGCCAGCAGTATTCCGAATGAAAAACTGTTTTTT
CASSIPNEKLFF
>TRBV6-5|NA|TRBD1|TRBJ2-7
TGTGCCAGCAGACCGGGACAGGGGGAATATGGGGAGCAGTACTTC
CASRPGQGEYGEQYF
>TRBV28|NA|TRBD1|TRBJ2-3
TGTGCCAGCAGTTCGCCCGGGACAGGGGGTATCCGCACAGATACGCAGTATTTT
CASSSPGTGGIRTDTQYF
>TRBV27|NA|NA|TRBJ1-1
TGTGCCAGCAGTCCGGCCCGGGGGAGGGCACGGGCTTTCTTT
CASSPARGRARAFF
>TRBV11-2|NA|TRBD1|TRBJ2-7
TGTGCCAGCAGCCGATGGACAGGGGGCGAGTCGGAGCAGTACTTC
CASSRWTGGESEQYF
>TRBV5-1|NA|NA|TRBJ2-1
TGCGCCAGCAACCCGAAGGACAGCGTCGGGGCCTCCTACAATGAGCAGTTCTTC
CASNPKDSVGASYNEQFF
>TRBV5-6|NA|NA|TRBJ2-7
TGTGCCAGCAGCTTGGAAGGCCTCCGGGACTTC
CASSLEGLRDF
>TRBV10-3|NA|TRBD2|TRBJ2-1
TGTGCCATCAGCTCCCCCGTAGGGACTAGCGGGAGGGGTGAGCAGTTCTTC
CAISSPVGTSGRGEQFF
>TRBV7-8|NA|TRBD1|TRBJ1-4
TGTGCCAGCAAGGAACCGGGACAGGGGCATGAAAAACTGTTTTTT
CASKEPGQGHEKLFF
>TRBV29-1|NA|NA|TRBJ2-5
TGCAGCGTTGAAGCTCCCCCGAAGGGGGGGCTAGAGACCCAGTACTTC
CSVEAPPKGGLETQYF
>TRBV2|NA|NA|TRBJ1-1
TGTGCCAGCAGTGAAGGAGGTCGCAACACTGAAGCTTTCTTT
CASSEGGRNTEAFF
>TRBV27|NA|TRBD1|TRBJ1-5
TGTGCCAGCAGTCTAGCCACAGGGGTGGGCAATCAGCCCCAGCATTTT
CASSLATGVGNQPQHF
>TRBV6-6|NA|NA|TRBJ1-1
TGTGCCAGCAGTTCCCTAGGGGGCACTGAAGCTTTCTTT
CASSSLGGTEAFF
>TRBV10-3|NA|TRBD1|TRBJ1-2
TGTGCCACGACACGGCAGGGGGTCCCTCGCGGCTACACCTTC
CATTRQGVPRGYTF
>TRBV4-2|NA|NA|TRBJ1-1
TGTGCCAGCGGGGCAGAAACTGAAGCTTTCTTT
CASGAETEAFF
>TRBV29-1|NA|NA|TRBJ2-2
TGCAGCGTTGAGTGGCGGACCGGGGAGCTGTTTTTT
CSVEWRTGELFF
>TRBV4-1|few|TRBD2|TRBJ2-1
TGCGCCAGCAGCCAGGACCAATCCGGGACTAGCAGGAATGAGCAGTTCTTC
CASSQDQSGTSRNEQFF
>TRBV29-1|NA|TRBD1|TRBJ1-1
TGCAGCGTTCGACAGGGGGAGGGCACTGAAGCTTTCTTT
CSVRQGEGTEAFF
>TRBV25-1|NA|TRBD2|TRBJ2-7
TGTGCCAGCGCGGGAGGCGTATTGTGGGAGCAGTACTTC
CASAGGVLWEQYF
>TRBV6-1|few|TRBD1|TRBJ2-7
TGTGCCAGCAGTGAAGCCGGGACAGGGGGCTACGAGCAGTACTTC
CASSEAGTGGYEQYF
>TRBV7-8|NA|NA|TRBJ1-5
TGTGCCAGCAGCCCAGCACAGGGTTATCAGCCCCAGCATTTT
CASSPAQGYQPQHF
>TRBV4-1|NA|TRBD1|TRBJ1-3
TGCGCCAGCAGCCAAGATCTAACAGGGGTCGGAAACACCATATATTTT
CASSQDLTGVGNTIYF
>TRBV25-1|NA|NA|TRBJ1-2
TGTGCCAGCAGTGAATATAGGTCCCAAACAGGATCTAACTATGGCTACACCTTC
CASSEYRSQTGSNYGYTF
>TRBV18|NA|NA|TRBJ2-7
TGTGCCAGCTCACCACCAGGGGACTACGAGCAGTACTTC
CASSPPGDYEQYF
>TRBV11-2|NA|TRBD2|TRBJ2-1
TGTGCCAGCAGCTCTAGCGGGAGTACTTACAATGAGCAGTTCTTC
CASSSSGSTYNEQFF
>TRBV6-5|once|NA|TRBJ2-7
TGTGCCAGCAGTTACTCAACAGGGTCAGCCTCCTACGAGCAGTACTTC
CASSYSTGSASYEQYF
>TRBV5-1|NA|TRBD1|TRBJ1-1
TGCGCCAGCAGCTTGGAGGGGGCACGAAGCACTGAAGCTTTCTTT
CASSLEGARSTEAFF
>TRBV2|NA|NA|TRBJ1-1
TGTGCCAGCAGCGGACAGCTCCCTGAAGCTTTCTTT
CASSGQLPEAFF
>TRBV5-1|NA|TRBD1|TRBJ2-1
TGCGCCAGCAGCTTGGGACAGGGGGGTGAGCAGTTCTTC
CASSLGQGGEQFF
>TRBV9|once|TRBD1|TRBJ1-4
TGTGCCAGCAGCGCGCCAGGGGGAACTACAACTAATGAAAAACTGTTTTTT
CASSAPGGTTTNEKLFF
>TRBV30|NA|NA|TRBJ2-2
TGTGCCTGGTCTAGCACCGGGGAGCTGTTTTTT
CAWSSTGELFF
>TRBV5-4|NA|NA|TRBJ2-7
TGTGCCAGCAGCTCCGGTAGCGGTTACGAGCAGTACTTC
CASSSGSGYEQYF
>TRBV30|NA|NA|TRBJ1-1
TGTGCCTGGAGTCCCGATAACCCCTACGCTGAAGCTTTCTTT
CAWSPDNPYAEAFF
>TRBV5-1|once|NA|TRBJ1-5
TGCGCCAGCAGCTTGGCCGGGACTGCACATCAGCCCCAGCATTTT
CASSLAGTAHQPQHF
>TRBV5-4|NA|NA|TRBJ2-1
TGTGCCAGCAGCTCCCATGGGACTGGAGAGAAGGATGAGCAGTTCTTC
CASSSHGTGEKDEQFF
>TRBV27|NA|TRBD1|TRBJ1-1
TGTGCCAGCAGTTTTTCGGACAGGCGGATTACTAACACTGAAGCTTTCTTT
CASSFSDRRITNTEAFF
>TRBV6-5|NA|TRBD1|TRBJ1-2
TGTGCCAGCAAGGGACAGGGGGGTGGCTACACCTTC
CASKGQGGGYTF
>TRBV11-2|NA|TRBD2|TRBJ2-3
TGTGCCAGCAGCCCCGGAAGAATAGCGGGGGTGGATACGCAGTATTTT
CASSPGRIAGVDTQYF
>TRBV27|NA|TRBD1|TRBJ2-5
TGTGCCAGCAATCCGGGACAGGGGCCATCCGGTGGGACCCAGTACTTC
CASNPGQGPSGGTQYF
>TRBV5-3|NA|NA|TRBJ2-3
TGTGCCAGAAGCTTCACTGAGACTAGCACAGATACGCAGTATTTT
CARSFTETSTDTQYF
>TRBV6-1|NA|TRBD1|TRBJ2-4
TGTGCCAGCAGTAAGACAGGGACAAGGAACATTCAGTACTTC
CASSKTGTRNIQYF
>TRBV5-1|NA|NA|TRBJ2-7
TGCGCCAGCAGCTTCGGACTTGGATCCTACGAGCAGTACTTC
CASSFGLGSYEQYF
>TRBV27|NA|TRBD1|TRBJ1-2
TGTGCCAGCAGTTTTACGGGAAACAGGGGGCTCAGCTATGGCTACACCTTC
CASSFTGNRGLSYGYTF
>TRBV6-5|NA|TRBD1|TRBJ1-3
TGTGCCAGCAGTTACGACAGGGGGCGCGGAAACACCATATATTTT
CASSYDRGRGNTIYF
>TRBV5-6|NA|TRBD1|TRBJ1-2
TGTGCCAGCAAGACAGGGGGCCTCTATGGCTACACCTTC
CASKTGGLYGYTF
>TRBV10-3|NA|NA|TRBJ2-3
TGTGCCATCAGTGAGCGGCGGAACACAGATACGCAGTATTTT
CAISERRNTDTQYF
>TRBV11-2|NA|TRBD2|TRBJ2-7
TGTGCCAGCAGCTTACTAGCGGGATTCGAGCAGTACTTC
CASSLLAGFEQYF
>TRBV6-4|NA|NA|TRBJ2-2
TGTGCCAGCAAGGAGGAGAACACCGGGGAGCTGTTTTTT
CASKEENTGELFF